The source of this T cell receptor (beta chain) is a study of CD8+CD57+ T cells in acquired aplastic anemia. In the study overall: CD4+ cell libraries from healthy donors averaged approximately 10 million reads. The study, taken as a whole, reports: With respect to CD8+ Simpson's diversity, patients and controls did not differ significantly. Sharing between patients and controls was observed for around 30 CD8+ CDR3 sequences.

The V and J ends lost 4 bases and 4 bases, in that order; junction bases with no gene match: 7. The CDR3 covers 17 residues. This clonotype was recorded at least ten times. No antigen is known for it. Using genomic DNA as the template, TCR beta VDJ and CDR3 profiling was carried out. TCRdb re-derived calls from the reads in MiXCR, one entry per CDR3 protein. Of 68,000 or so distinct CDR3 sequences listed, roughly half are singletons. Sample: sorted CD4+, CD8+, or CD8+CD57+ T cells (not recorded which) from PBMCs. This sequence originates from a human donor in good health, serving as a control. This rearrangement joins TRBV12-3 or TRBV12-4 to TRBJ2-3; 14 nucleotides match TRBD2. Written as DNA, the CDR3 is TGTGCCAGCAGTTCGCCGGGACTAGCGGGAGTTTCAGATACGCAGTATTTT. Protein: CASSSPGLAGVSDTQYF.